A selection of T cell receptor beta chains follows, all from one sample in a study of patients and donors after allogeneic stem cell transplantation. TCRdb analysed the RT-PCR reads with MiXCR anew, one entry per CDR3 protein. The sample has approximately 200,000 distinct CDR3 sequences, 41% seen once. Sequences were obtained from blood, either unsorted or a sorted T cell fraction (not recorded which). These receptors were collected from a human donor who was either an allogeneic HSCT recipient or a stem cell or donor lymphocyte infusion donor (not recorded which). It is not recorded whose cells these are; they may come from a transplant donor. CDR3s include the opening cysteine and the closing phenylalanine or tryptophan. The order of the fields is V gene, clone size, J gene, D gene, CDR3 protein, CDR3 DNA. D genes are given only for firm matches. Clone sizes are given selectively: once, few, many, or a class where the clone is expanded.

v_gene: TRBV5-1; abundance: few; j_gene: TRBJ1-1; d_gene: -; CDR3aa: CASSLKLENTEAFF; CDR3nt: TGCGCCAGCAGCTTGAAGCTAGAGAACACTGAAGCTTTCTTT
v_gene: TRBV5-6; abundance: -; j_gene: TRBJ1-1; d_gene: -; CDR3aa: CASSLLTGKTEAFF; CDR3nt: TGTGCCAGCAGCTTGCTGACAGGCAAAACTGAAGCTTTCTTT
v_gene: TRBV24-1; abundance: -; j_gene: TRBJ2-2; d_gene: -; CDR3aa: CATSAPDSPLNTGELFF; CDR3nt: TGTGCCACCAGTGCCCCGGACAGTCCCCTGAACACCGGGGAGCTGTTTTTT
v_gene: TRBV12-3/TRBV12-4; abundance: -; j_gene: TRBJ2-2; d_gene: TRBD2; CDR3aa: CASSRGLAANTGELFF; CDR3nt: TGTGCCAGCAGCCGGGGACTAGCAGCGAACACCGGGGAGCTGTTTTTT
v_gene: TRBV29-1; abundance: -; j_gene: TRBJ2-7; d_gene: -; CDR3aa: CSVLAEWYEQYF; CDR3nt: TGCAGCGTTCTGGCGGAGTGGTACGAGCAGTACTTC
v_gene: TRBV6-6; abundance: few; j_gene: TRBJ1-5; d_gene: -; CDR3aa: CASSLIRDGNQPQHF; CDR3nt: TGTGCCAGCAGCCTAATCCGGGACGGTAATCAGCCCCAGCATTTT
v_gene: TRBV24-1; abundance: -; j_gene: TRBJ2-2; d_gene: -; CDR3aa: CATSDQARPGELFF; CDR3nt: TGTGCCACCAGTGATCAAGCACGTCCCGGGGAGCTGTTTTTT
v_gene: TRBV4-3; abundance: -; j_gene: TRBJ1-5; d_gene: -; CDR3aa: CASSQDGAGSQPQHF; CDR3nt: TGCGCCAGCAGCCAAGATGGGGCGGGGAGCCAGCCCCAGCATTTT
v_gene: TRBV12-3/TRBV12-4; abundance: -; j_gene: TRBJ2-1; d_gene: -; CDR3aa: CASSAEGEQFF; CDR3nt: TGTGCCAGCAGTGCAGAGGGTGAGCAGTTCTTC
v_gene: TRBV7-8; abundance: -; j_gene: TRBJ1-1; d_gene: TRBD1; CDR3aa: CASSLGTGGNTEAFF; CDR3nt: TGTGCCAGCAGCTTAGGGACAGGGGGGAACACTGAAGCTTTCTTT
v_gene: TRBV6-5; abundance: -; j_gene: TRBJ2-1; d_gene: TRBD2; CDR3aa: CASFGGRYNEQFF; CDR3nt: TGTGCCAGCTTCGGCGGGAGATACAATGAGCAGTTCTTC
v_gene: TRBV7-9; abundance: -; j_gene: TRBJ1-5; d_gene: -; CDR3aa: CASSHWGQGTNQPQHF; CDR3nt: TGTGCCAGCAGCCACTGGGGTCAGGGCACAAATCAGCCCCAGCATTTT
v_gene: TRBV29-1; abundance: few; j_gene: TRBJ1-2; d_gene: -; CDR3aa: CSVAPGDWAYGYTF; CDR3nt: TGCAGCGTTGCGCCCGGGGATTGGGCCTATGGCTACACCTTC
v_gene: TRBV19; abundance: -; j_gene: TRBJ2-1; d_gene: -; CDR3aa: CASSMGPEQFF; CDR3nt: TGTGCCAGTAGTATGGGGCCTGAGCAGTTCTTC
v_gene: TRBV18; abundance: -; j_gene: TRBJ2-7; d_gene: -; CDR3aa: CASSPAPGGNEQYF; CDR3nt: TGTGCCAGCTCACCGGCCCCAGGAGGCAACGAGCAGTACTTC
v_gene: TRBV15; abundance: -; j_gene: TRBJ2-3; d_gene: TRBD2; CDR3aa: CATDNLGGTDTQYF; CDR3nt: TGTGCCACCGACAACTTGGGGGGGACAGATACGCAGTATTTT
v_gene: TRBV4-2; abundance: few; j_gene: TRBJ1-3; d_gene: -; CDR3aa: CASSQDRDSGNTIYF; CDR3nt: TGTGCCAGCAGCCAAGACAGGGACTCTGGAAACACCATATATTTT
v_gene: TRBV30; abundance: -; j_gene: TRBJ1-2; d_gene: TRBD1; CDR3aa: CAWIRGPYGYTF; CDR3nt: TGTGCCTGGATTAGGGGGCCGTATGGCTACACCTTC
v_gene: TRBV2; abundance: few; j_gene: TRBJ1-6; d_gene: -; CDR3aa: CASSERTAGDNSPLHF; CDR3nt: TGTGCCAGCAGTGAAAGGACAGCAGGGGATAATTCACCCCTCCACTTT
v_gene: TRBV20-1; abundance: few; j_gene: TRBJ1-5; d_gene: TRBD1; CDR3aa: CSAPGTGRSNQPQHF; CDR3nt: TGCAGTGCTCCTGGGACAGGGAGAAGCAATCAGCCCCAGCATTTT
v_gene: TRBV10-3; abundance: -; j_gene: TRBJ1-1; d_gene: TRBD1; CDR3aa: CAISGGDRGNTEAFF; CDR3nt: TGTGCCATCAGTGGAGGAGACAGGGGGAACACTGAAGCTTTCTTT
v_gene: TRBV18; abundance: -; j_gene: TRBJ1-2; d_gene: -; CDR3aa: CASSHRDSRGVNYGYTF; CDR3nt: TGTGCCAGCTCGCACAGGGATTCCAGGGGAGTCAACTATGGCTACACCTTC
v_gene: TRBV12-3/TRBV12-4; abundance: few; j_gene: TRBJ2-1; d_gene: -; CDR3aa: CASTISSVYNEQFF; CDR3nt: TGTGCCAGCACTATATCTAGCGTCTACAATGAGCAGTTCTTC
v_gene: TRBV2; abundance: few; j_gene: TRBJ2-7; d_gene: -; CDR3aa: CASRPVQVTNEQYF; CDR3nt: TGTGCCAGCAGGCCAGTCCAGGTGACGAACGAGCAGTACTTC
v_gene: TRBV7-2; abundance: -; j_gene: TRBJ1-1; d_gene: -; CDR3aa: CASSLLQLNTEAFF; CDR3nt: TGTGCCAGCAGCTTATTACAGCTAAACACTGAAGCTTTCTTT
v_gene: TRBV9; abundance: -; j_gene: TRBJ2-1; d_gene: -; CDR3aa: CASSPLRGLEQFF; CDR3nt: TGTGCCAGCAGCCCCCTCCGGGGTTTGGAGCAGTTCTTC
v_gene: TRBV7-2; abundance: -; j_gene: TRBJ1-1; d_gene: TRBD1; CDR3aa: CASSLRGPRTEAFF; CDR3nt: TGTGCCAGCAGCTTAAGGGGGCCGCGAACTGAAGCTTTCTTT
v_gene: TRBV5-6; abundance: once; j_gene: TRBJ1-1; d_gene: -; CDR3aa: CASSFLGIGLNTEAFF; CDR3nt: TGTGCCAGCAGCTTTTTGGGGATAGGACTCAACACTGAAGCTTTCTTT
v_gene: TRBV30; abundance: few; j_gene: TRBJ1-3; d_gene: -; CDR3aa: CAWVPGGAGNTIYF; CDR3nt: TGTGCCTGGGTCCCGGGAGGGGCTGGAAACACCATATATTTT